This T cell receptor beta chain was sequenced during a study of cytomegalovirus exposure and HLA in healthy donors. V was trimmed by 5 bases and J by 0 bases, leaving 5 bases between them. This CDR3 is built from 12 residues. The germline V gene has CDR1 SGHTA and CDR2 FQGNSA. The PCR had 60 Vbeta and 13 Jbeta primers. Using immunoSEQ multiplex PCR, the repertoire was profiled, and TCRdb retains in-frame clones only, with some absent. The sample has 150,000 to 200,000 clones, roughly 72% seen once; the top ten hold roughly 1%. The clonotype originates from a woman aged 40 to 50 in good health and CMV-seronegative. Sequenced: PBMCs. This chain joins TRBV7-2 and TRBJ2-7, with unresolved D. CDR3 DNA sequence: TGTGCCAGCAGCCCCAGCTCCTACGAGCAGTACTTC. It specifies CASSPSSYEQYF.